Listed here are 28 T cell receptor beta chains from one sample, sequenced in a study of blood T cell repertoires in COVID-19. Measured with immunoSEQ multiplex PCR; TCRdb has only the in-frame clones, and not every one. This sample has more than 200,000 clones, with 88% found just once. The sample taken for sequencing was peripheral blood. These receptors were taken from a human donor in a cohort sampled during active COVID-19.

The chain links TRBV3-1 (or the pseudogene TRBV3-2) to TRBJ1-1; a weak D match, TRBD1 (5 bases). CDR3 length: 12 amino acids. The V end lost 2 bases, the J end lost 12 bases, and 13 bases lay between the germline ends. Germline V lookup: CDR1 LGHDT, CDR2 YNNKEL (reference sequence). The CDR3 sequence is CASSQNPGPTFF. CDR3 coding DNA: TGTGCCAGCAGCCAAAACCCAGGGCCAACTTTCTTT.

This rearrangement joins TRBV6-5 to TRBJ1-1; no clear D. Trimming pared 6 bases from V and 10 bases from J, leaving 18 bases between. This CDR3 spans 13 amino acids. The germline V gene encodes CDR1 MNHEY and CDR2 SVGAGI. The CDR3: CASSVLSELGAFF. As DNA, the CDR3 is TGTGCCAGCAGCGTTTTATCAGAGCTAGGAGCTTTCTTT.

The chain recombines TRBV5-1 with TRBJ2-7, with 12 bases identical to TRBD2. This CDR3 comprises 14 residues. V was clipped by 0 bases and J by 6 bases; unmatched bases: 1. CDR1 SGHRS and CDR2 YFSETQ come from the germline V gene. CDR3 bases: TGCGCCAGCAGCTTGGGACTAGCGGGGGTCGAGCAGTACTTC. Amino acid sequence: CASSLGLAGVEQYF.

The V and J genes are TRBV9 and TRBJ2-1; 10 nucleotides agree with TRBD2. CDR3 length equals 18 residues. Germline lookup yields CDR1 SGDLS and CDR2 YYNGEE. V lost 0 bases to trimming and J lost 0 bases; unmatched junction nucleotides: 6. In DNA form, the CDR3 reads TGTGCCAGCAGCGTAGGGCTAGCGGGAGTCCTCTCCTACAATGAGCAGTTCTTC. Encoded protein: CASSVGLAGVLSYNEQFF.

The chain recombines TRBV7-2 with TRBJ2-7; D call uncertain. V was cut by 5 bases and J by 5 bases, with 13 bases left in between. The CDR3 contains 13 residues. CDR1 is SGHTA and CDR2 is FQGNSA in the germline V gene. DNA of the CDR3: TGTGCCAGCAGCCGACTGGCTGCCGACGAGCAGTACTTC. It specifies CASSRLAADEQYF.

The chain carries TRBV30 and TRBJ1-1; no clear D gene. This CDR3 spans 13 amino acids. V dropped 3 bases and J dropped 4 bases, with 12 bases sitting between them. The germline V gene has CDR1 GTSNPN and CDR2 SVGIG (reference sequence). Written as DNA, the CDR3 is TGTGCCTGGAGAAATATAGGAGGCACTGAAGCTTTCTTT. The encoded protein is CAWRNIGGTEAFF.

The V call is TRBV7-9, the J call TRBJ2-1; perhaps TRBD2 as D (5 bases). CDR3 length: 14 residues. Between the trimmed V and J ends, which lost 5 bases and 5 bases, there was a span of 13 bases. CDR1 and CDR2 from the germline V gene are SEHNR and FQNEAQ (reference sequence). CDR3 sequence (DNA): TGTGCCAGCAGCGGGAGTTTGGGGAACAATGAGCAGTTCTTC. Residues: CASSGSLGNNEQFF. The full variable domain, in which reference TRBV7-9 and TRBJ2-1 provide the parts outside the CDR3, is DTGVSQNPRHKITKRGQNVTFRCDPISEHNRLYWYRQTLGQGPEFLTYFQNEAQLEKSRLLSDRFSAERPKGSFSTLEIQRTEQGDSAMYLCASSGSLGNNEQFFGPGTRLTVL.

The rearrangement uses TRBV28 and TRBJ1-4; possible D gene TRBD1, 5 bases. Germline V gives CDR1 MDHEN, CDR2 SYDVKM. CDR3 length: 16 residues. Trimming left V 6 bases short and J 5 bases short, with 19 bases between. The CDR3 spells CASSSKIETANEKLFF. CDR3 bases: TGTGCCAGCAGCTCGAAAATTGAGACAGCCAATGAAAAACTGTTTTTT.

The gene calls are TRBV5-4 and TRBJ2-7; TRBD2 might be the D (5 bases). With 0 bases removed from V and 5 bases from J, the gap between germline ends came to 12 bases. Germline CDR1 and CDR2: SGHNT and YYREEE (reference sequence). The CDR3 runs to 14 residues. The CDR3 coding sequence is TGTGCCAGCAGCTTGGGTGGAGGCCAGGACGAGCAGTACTTC. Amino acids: CASSLGGGQDEQYF.

The CDR3 spells CASSSPGGEPQHF. The CDR3 bases are TGTGCCAGCAGCTCCCCGGGGGGCGAGCCCCAGCATTTT. J is TRBJ1-5 and V is TRBV7-2; D is possibly TRBD1 (6 bases). Germline V gene data show CDR1 as SGHTA and CDR2 as FQGNSA. Trimming took 4 bases from V and 8 from J, leaving 12 bases between them. The CDR3 covers 13 residues. The complete variable domain, with remaining parts taken from reference TRBV7-2 and TRBJ1-5, reads GAGVSQSPSNKVTEKGKDVELRCDPISGHTALYWYRQSLGQGLEFLIYFQGNSAPDKSGLPSDRFSAERTGGSVSTLTIQRTQQEDSAVYLCASSSPGGEPQHFGDGTRLSIL.

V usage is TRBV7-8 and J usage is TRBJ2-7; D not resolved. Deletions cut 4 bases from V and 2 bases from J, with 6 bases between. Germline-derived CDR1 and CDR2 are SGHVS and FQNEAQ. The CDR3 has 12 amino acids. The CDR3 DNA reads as TGTGCCAGCAGCTCCACAGCCTACGAGCAGTACTTC. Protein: CASSSTAYEQYF.

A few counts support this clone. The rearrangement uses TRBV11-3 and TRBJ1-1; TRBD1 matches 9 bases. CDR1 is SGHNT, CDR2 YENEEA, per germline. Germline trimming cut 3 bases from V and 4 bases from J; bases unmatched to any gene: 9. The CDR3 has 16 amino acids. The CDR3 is CASSFEYRGPGTEAFF. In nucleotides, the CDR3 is TGTGCCAGCAGCTTCGAATACAGGGGGCCGGGCACTGAAGCTTTCTTT. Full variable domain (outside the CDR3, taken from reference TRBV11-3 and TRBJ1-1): EAGVVQSPRYKIIEKKQPVAFWCNPISGHNTLYWYLQNLGQGPELLIRYENEEAVDDSQLPKDRFSAERLKGVDSTLKIQPAELGDSAVYLCASSFEYRGPGTEAFFGQGTRLTVV.

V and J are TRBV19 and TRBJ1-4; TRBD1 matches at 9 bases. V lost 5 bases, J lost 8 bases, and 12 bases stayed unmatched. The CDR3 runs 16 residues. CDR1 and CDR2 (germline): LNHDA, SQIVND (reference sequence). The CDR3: CASSPSDRGIREKLFF. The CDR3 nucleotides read TGTGCCAGTAGTCCTTCGGACAGGGGAATTCGGGAAAAACTGTTTTTT.

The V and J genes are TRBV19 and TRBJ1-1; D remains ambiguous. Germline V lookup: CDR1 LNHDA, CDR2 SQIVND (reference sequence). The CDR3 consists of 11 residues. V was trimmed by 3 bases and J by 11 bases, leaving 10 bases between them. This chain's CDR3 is CASSIGRVAFF. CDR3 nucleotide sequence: TGTGCCAGTAGTATTGGGCGGGTTGCTTTCTTT. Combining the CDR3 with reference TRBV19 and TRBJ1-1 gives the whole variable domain DGGITQSPKYLFRKEGQNVTLSCEQNLNHDAMYWYRQDPGQGLRLIYYSQIVNDFQKGDIAEGYSVSREKKESFPLTVTSAQKNPTAFYLCASSIGRVAFFGQGTRLTVV.

This chain's CDR3 is CASSSVGGADRAFF. Written as DNA, the CDR3 is TGTGCCAGCAGCTCCGTCGGGGGGGCGGATAGAGCTTTCTTT. The J gene is TRBJ1-1, the V gene TRBV27, with D possibly matching TRBD1 (6 bases). The CDR3 spans 14 residues. Germline assignment: CDR1 MNHEY and CDR2 SMNVEV (reference sequence). V was cut by 6 bases and J by 10 bases, with 21 bases left in between.

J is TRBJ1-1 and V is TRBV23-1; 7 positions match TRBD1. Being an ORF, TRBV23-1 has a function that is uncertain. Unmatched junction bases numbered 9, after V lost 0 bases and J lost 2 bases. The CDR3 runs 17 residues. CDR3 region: CASSQSRWAGGNTEAFF. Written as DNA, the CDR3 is TGCGCCAGCAGTCAATCTAGGTGGGCAGGGGGAAACACTGAAGCTTTCTTT.

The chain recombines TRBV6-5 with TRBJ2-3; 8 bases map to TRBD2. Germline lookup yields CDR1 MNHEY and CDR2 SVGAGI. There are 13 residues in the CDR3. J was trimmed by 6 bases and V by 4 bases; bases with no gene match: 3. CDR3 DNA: TGTGCCAGCAGTTCGGGGGGGCACGATACGCAGTATTTT. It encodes CASSSGGHDTQYF.

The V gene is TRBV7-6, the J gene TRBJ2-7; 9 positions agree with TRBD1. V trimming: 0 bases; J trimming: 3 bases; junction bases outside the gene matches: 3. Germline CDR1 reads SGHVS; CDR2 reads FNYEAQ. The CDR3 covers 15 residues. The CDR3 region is CASSLAEGQGYEQYF. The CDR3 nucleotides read TGTGCCAGCAGCTTAGCTGAGGGACAGGGCTACGAGCAGTACTTC.

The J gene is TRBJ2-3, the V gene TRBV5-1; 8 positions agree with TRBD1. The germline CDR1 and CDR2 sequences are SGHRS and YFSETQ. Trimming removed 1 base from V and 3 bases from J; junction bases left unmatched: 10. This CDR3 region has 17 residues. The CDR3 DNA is TGCGCCAGCAGCTTGACGCAGGGGGCGAGACGAACAGATACGCAGTATTTT. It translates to CASSLTQGARRTDTQYF. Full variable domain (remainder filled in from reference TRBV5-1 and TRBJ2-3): KAGVTQTPRYLIKTRGQQVTLSCSPISGHRSVSWYQQTPGQGLQFLFEYFSETQRNKGNFPGRFSGRQFSNSRSEMNVSTLELGDSALYLCASSLTQGARRTDTQYFGPGTRLTVL.

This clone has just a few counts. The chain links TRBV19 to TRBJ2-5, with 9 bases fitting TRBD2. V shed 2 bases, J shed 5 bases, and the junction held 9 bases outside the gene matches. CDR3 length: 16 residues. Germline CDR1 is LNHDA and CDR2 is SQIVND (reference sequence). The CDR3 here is CASSIRGGGATETQYF. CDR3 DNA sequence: TGTGCCAGTAGTATAAGGGGCGGGGGGGCCACGGAGACCCAGTACTTC.

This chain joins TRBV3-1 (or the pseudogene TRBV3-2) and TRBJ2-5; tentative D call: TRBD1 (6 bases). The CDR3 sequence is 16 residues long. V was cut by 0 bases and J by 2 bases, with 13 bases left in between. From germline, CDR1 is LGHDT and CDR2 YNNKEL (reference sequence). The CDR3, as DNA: TGTGCCAGCAGCCAAGAAGGAGCAAGGGGGCAAGAGACCCAGTACTTC. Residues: CASSQEGARGQETQYF.

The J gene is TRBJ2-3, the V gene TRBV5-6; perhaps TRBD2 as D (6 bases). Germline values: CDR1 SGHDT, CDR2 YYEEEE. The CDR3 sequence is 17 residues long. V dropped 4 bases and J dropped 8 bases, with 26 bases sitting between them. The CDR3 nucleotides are TGTGCCAGCAGCGGCGGGGTAGCGTCGACGACCGTAGGTACGCAGTATTTT. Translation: CASSGGVASTTVGTQYF.

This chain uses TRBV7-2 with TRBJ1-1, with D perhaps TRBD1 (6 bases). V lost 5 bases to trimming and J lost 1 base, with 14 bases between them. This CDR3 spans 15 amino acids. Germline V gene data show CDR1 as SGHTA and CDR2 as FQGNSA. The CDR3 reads CASSRNREGNTEAFF. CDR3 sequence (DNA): TGTGCCAGCAGCCGTAACAGGGAAGGGAACACTGAAGCTTTCTTT.

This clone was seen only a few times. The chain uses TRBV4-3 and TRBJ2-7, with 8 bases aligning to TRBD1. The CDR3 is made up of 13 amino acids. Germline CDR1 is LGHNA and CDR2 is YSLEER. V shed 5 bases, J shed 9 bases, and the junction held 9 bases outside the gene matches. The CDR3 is CASSAAPGGAQYF. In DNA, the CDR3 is TGCGCCAGCAGCGCGGCCCCAGGGGGCGCGCAGTACTTC.

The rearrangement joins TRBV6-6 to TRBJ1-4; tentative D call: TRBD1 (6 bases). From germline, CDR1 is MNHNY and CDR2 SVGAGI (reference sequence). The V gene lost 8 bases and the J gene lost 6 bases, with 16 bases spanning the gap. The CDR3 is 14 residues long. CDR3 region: CASLEYGGDEKLFF. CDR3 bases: TGTGCCAGCCTGGAGTATGGGGGCGATGAAAAACTGTTTTTT.

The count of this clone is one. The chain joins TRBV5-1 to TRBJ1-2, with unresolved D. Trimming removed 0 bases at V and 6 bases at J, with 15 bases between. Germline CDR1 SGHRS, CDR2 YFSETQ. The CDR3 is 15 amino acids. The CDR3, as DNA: TGCGCCAGCAGCTTGGATGGGTGGGAGATGGATGGCTACACCTTC. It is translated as CASSLDGWEMDGYTF.

As DNA, the CDR3 is TGTGCCAGCAGGAATAATCCAGGGGGTCAGTACTTC. It is translated as CASRNNPGGQYF. The J gene is TRBJ2-7, the V gene TRBV28; 7 bases match TRBD1. Germline CDR1 reads MDHEN; CDR2 reads SYDVKM. Losses at the gene ends were 6 bases for V and 10 bases for J; bases not matched to a gene: 9. The CDR3 runs 12 residues.

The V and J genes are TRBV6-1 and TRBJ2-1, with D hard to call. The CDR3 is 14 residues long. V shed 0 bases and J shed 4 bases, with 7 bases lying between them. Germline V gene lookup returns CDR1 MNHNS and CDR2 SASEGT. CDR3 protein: CASSEASKYNEQFF. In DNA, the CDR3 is TGTGCCAGCAGTGAAGCAAGCAAATACAATGAGCAGTTCTTC.